What follows are 30 T cell receptor beta chains derived from one specimen sequenced in a study of spatial heterogeneity in lung cancer. TCRdb recomputed calls from the 5' RACE reads with MiXCR, one row per CDR3 protein. The repertoire holds roughly 14,000 distinct CDR3 sequences, with about a tenth as singletons. As for time point: sample taken at primary tumor resection. Material for sequencing was whole RNA from tumor, nontumor lung or frozen PBMC, left unsorted. The sample in question was PBMCs, obtained at surgery. These receptors were collected from a male donor with early-stage non-small cell lung cancer.

The rearrangement uses TRBV7-8 and TRBJ2-1, with a possible D match to TRBD2 (6 bases). This CDR3 spans 15 amino acids. Trimming removed 3 bases at V and 5 bases at J, with 14 bases between. Germline lookup yields CDR1 SGHVS and CDR2 FQNEAQ. CDR3 amino acids: CASSFSERANNEQFF. CDR3 bases: TGTGCCAGCAGCTTCTCCGAGCGGGCCAACAATGAGCAGTTCTTC.

This clonotype was found many times. V is TRBV29-1 and J is TRBJ1-2; the D is unclear. The V end was cut by 5 bases, the J end by 4 bases, with 14 bases between. This CDR3 comprises 13 residues. Germline-derived CDR1 and CDR2 are SQVTM and ANQGSEA. CDR3 protein: CSVWAEDSYGYTF. The DNA of the CDR3 is TGCAGCGTTTGGGCGGAGGACTCCTATGGCTACACCTTC.

This clonotype was recorded at least ten times. The CDR3 DNA sequence: TGTGCCATCCGAGTTTCGGGACTAGCGGGGGGCCAGAACACCGGGGAGCTGTTTTTT. It specifies CAIRVSGLAGGQNTGELFF. The V and J genes are TRBV10-3 and TRBJ2-2; TRBD2 agrees at 15 bases. The CDR3 spans 19 residues. Germline CDR1 and CDR2: ENHRY and SYGVKD. The trim removed 8 bases at V and 1 base at J, leaving 11 bases unmatched.

Many counts were recorded for this clonotype. The chain carries TRBV29-1 and TRBJ2-7; TRBD2 agrees at 8 bases. This CDR3 region has 18 residues. CDR1 and CDR2 (germline): SQVTM, ANQGSEA. V trimming: 6 bases; J trimming: 2 bases; junction bases outside the gene matches: 21. The CDR3 spells CSVAPRLAPHAVAYEQYF. The CDR3, as DNA: TGCAGCGTCGCGCCCCGACTAGCGCCCCATGCAGTTGCCTACGAGCAGTACTTC.

Many counts were recorded for this clonotype. The V and J genes are TRBV7-8 and TRBJ1-2; tentatively, D is TRBD1 (6 bases). Germline lookup yields CDR1 SGHVS and CDR2 FQNEAQ. Between the trimmed V and J ends, which lost 5 bases and 4 bases, there was a span of 20 bases. The CDR3 extends over 16 amino acids. The CDR3 bases are TGTGCCAGCAGCCGTCGGGGACGGGGGCGGGCCTATGGCTACACCTTC. Its translation is CASSRRGRGRAYGYTF.

This sequence joins TRBV28 and TRBJ2-7; possible D gene TRBD1, 6 bases. Germline CDR1 and CDR2: MDHEN and SYDVKM. The CDR3 sequence is 13 residues long. V was trimmed by 6 bases and J by 5 bases, leaving 14 bases between them. CDR3 DNA: TGTGCCAGCAGGCCAGGGGTTCTGGACGAGCAGTACTTC. It yields the protein CASRPGVLDEQYF.

The table lists this clonotype with many counts. The chain employs TRBV28 and TRBJ2-7; D is unclear. The germline V gene encodes CDR1 MDHEN and CDR2 SYDVKM. V was cut by 8 bases and J by 0 bases, with 14 bases left in between. The length of the CDR3 is 14 residues. The CDR3 spells CASGSAGNSYEQYF. CDR3 nucleotide sequence: TGTGCCAGCGGCTCGGCCGGAAACTCCTACGAGCAGTACTTC.

V is TRBV4-3 and J is TRBJ2-3; 9 positions agree with TRBD2. The CDR3 covers 16 residues. CDR1 and CDR2 (germline): LGHNA, YSLEER. V lost 4 bases and J lost 6; bases outside the gene matches: 11. The CDR3 spells CASSPFGGRAGDTQYF. The CDR3 DNA is TGCGCCAGCAGCCCCTTCGGCGGGAGGGCGGGGGATACGCAGTATTTT.

At least ten counts were recorded for this clonotype. The V gene is TRBV4-1, the J gene TRBJ1-6; TRBD1 might be the D (5 bases). Germline V gives CDR1 MGHRA, CDR2 YSYEKL. V was pared by 0 bases and J by 5 bases, with 8 bases between. This CDR3 spans 15 amino acids. CDR3 region: CASSQEGGNNSPLHF. In nucleotides, the CDR3 is TGCGCCAGCAGCCAAGAGGGGGGGAATAATTCACCCCTCCACTTT.

This clonotype was seen ten or more times. CDR3 sequence reads: CASSSPKLGFMETQYF. The DNA for the CDR3 is TGTGCCAGCAGTTCACCAAAGCTGGGGTTCATGGAGACCCAGTACTTC. The gene calls are TRBV27 and TRBJ2-5; D uncertain. The CDR3 covers 16 residues. Trimming took off 4 bases at V and 5 bases at J, with 20 bases between the two ends. Germline V gene data show CDR1 as MNHEY and CDR2 as SMNVEV (reference sequence).

This clonotype was seen at least ten times. This chain connects TRBV11-2 to TRBJ2-1, with TRBD2 matching 10 bases. Germline assignment: CDR1 SGHAT and CDR2 FQNNGV. V trimming: 6 bases; J trimming: 7 bases; junction bases outside the gene matches: 3. This CDR3 region has 13 residues. CDR3: CASRAGGRNEQFF. Here the CDR3 DNA reads TGTGCCAGCAGAGCGGGAGGGCGAAATGAGCAGTTCTTC.

The CDR3 protein is CASSLYSGEQETQYF. DNA for the CDR3: TGTGCCAGCAGCCTATATAGCGGGGAACAAGAGACCCAGTACTTC. The chain links TRBV28 to TRBJ2-5, with TRBD2 matching over 8 bases. V lost 6 bases to trimming and J lost 2 bases; unmatched junction nucleotides: 8. The CDR3 runs 15 residues. Germline V gene sequence: CDR1 MDHEN, CDR2 SYDVKM.

In its sample, this clonotype is medium-sized. The V gene is TRBV19, the J gene TRBJ2-1; a possible D gene is TRBD2 (6 bases). Deletions cut 6 bases from V and 10 bases from J, with 10 bases between. In germline, CDR1 is LNHDA, CDR2 SQIVND (reference sequence). This CDR3 has 11 amino acids. This CDR3 reads CASRSGGEQFF. CDR3 DNA sequence: TGTGCCAGTAGATCCGGGGGAGAGCAGTTCTTC.

The gene calls are TRBV20-1 and TRBJ2-2, with D hard to call. The germline V and J ends were trimmed by 3 bases and 1 base, with 9 bases remaining between them. The CDR3 is 14 residues long. Looked up from germline, CDR1 is DFQATT and CDR2 is SNEGSKA (reference sequence). CDR3 coding DNA: TGCAGTGCTAGTGCCGCCGGGAACACCGGGGAGCTGTTTTTT. Translating gives CSASAAGNTGELFF.

This clonotype was counted many times. CDR3 protein: CASVGDNYGYTF. The CDR3 DNA reads TGTGCCAGCGTAGGGGACAACTATGGCTACACCTTC. The chain uses TRBV27 and TRBJ1-2, with D maybe TRBD1 (5 bases). Deletions cut 8 bases from V and 2 bases from J, with 9 bases between. Per germline, CDR1 MNHEY and CDR2 SMNVEV (reference sequence). This CDR3 has 12 amino acids.

This clonotype appeared many times. V gene TRBV6-1 combines with J gene TRBJ2-7; TRBD2 aligns across 7 bases. Germline loops: CDR1 MNHNS, CDR2 SASEGT. This CDR3 has 10 residues. The CDR3 DNA is TGTGTCGGGGGGAGTTACGAGCAGTACTTC. This encodes CVGGSYEQYF.

There are many counts of this clonotype. This chain links TRBV12-3 or TRBV12-4 with TRBJ1-1; D unresolved. Trimming took 5 bases from V and 7 from J, leaving 17 bases between them. CDR3 length equals 14 residues. The DNA of the CDR3 is TGTGCCAGCAGTCCCTTCAGAGGGCAAAGTGAAGCTTTCTTT. Residues: CASSPFRGQSEAFF.

This clonotype was recorded at least ten times. The rearrangement links TRBV12-5 to TRBJ2-7; no firm D call. Germline V lookup: CDR1 LGHNT, CDR2 FRNRAP. The CDR3 extends over 14 amino acids. The V end lost 4 bases, the J end lost 4 bases, and 14 bases lay between the germline ends. The chain's CDR3 is CASGSTRKCYEQYF. DNA of the CDR3: TGTGCTAGTGGTTCCACCCGGAAGTGTTACGAGCAGTACTTC.

V is TRBV7-9 and J is TRBJ2-2; D is undetermined. This CDR3 is built from 15 residues. V lost 1 base and J lost 3, with 9 bases in between. Germline V gives CDR1 SEHNR, CDR2 FQNEAQ (reference sequence). The CDR3 spells CASSLGERDTGELFF. The CDR3 DNA is TGTGCCAGCAGCTTAGGAGAGCGCGACACCGGGGAGCTGTTTTTT.

The V and J genes are TRBV7-2 and TRBJ2-2; weak D call: TRBD1 (6 bases). There are 14 residues in the CDR3. The V end was cut by 5 bases, the J end by 1 base, with 8 bases between. Germline V gene lookup returns CDR1 SGHTA and CDR2 FQGNSA. The CDR3 sequence is CASSPGQNTGELFF. The CDR3 DNA is TGTGCCAGCAGCCCGGGACAGAACACCGGGGAGCTGTTTTTT.

This clonotype rates as large. V usage is TRBV6-4 and J usage is TRBJ1-5; maybe TRBD1 (6 bases). The CDR3 is 15 amino acids. The V and J ends lost 3 bases and 4 bases respectively, with 13 bases between them. CDR1 and CDR2 from the germline V gene are MRHNA and SNTAGT. The CDR3 here is CASSEKGGANQPQHF. The CDR3 DNA sequence: TGTGCCAGCAGTGAGAAAGGGGGAGCAAATCAGCCCCAGCATTTT.

This clonotype was detected only a few times. This chain links TRBV19 with TRBJ2-1; weak D call: TRBD1 (5 bases). This CDR3 region has 15 residues. Trimming stripped 3 bases from V and 0 bases from J, with 9 bases between. Germline-derived CDR1 and CDR2 are LNHDA and SQIVND (reference sequence). CDR3 amino acids: CASSMGLNSYNEQFF. CDR3 in DNA: TGTGCCAGTAGTATGGGGCTGAACTCCTACAATGAGCAGTTCTTC. Complete variable domain (other parts from reference TRBV19 and TRBJ2-1): DGGITQSPKYLFRKEGQNVTLSCEQNLNHDAMYWYRQDPGQGLRLIYYSQIVNDFQKGDIAEGYSVSREKKESFPLTVTSAQKNPTAFYLCASSMGLNSYNEQFFGPGTRLTVL.

This clonotype was detected ten times or more. The rearrangement links TRBV20-1 to TRBJ2-3; D may correspond to TRBD1 or TRBD2 (7 bases each). V shed 6 bases and J shed 4 bases, with 32 bases lying between them. CDR1 and CDR2 from the germline V gene are DFQATT and SNEGSKA (reference sequence). This CDR3 has 19 amino acids. The CDR3, as DNA: TGCAGTGCCGAGCCACAGGGGAGGGCGCGGGTAGAGATAGCAGATACGCAGTATTTT. It codes for CSAEPQGRARVEIADTQYF.

This clonotype was found many times. V gene TRBV14 combines with J gene TRBJ2-5, with 13 bases lining up with TRBD2. The germline gives CDR1 SGHDN, CDR2 FVKESK. Unmatched junction bases numbered 4, after V lost 4 bases and J lost 2 bases. The CDR3 sequence is 16 residues long. DNA for the CDR3: TGTGCCAGCAGCCGGCGACTAGCGGGAGGACAAGAGACCCAGTACTTC. It is translated as CASSRRLAGGQETQYF.

In this sample, this clonotype turned up many times. V gene TRBV4-1 combines with J gene TRBJ2-5; D gene unclear. Trimming removed 3 bases from V and 3 bases from J, with 2 bases in between. The germline V gene has CDR1 MGHRA and CDR2 YSYEKL. There are 11 residues in the CDR3. The CDR3 loop reads CASSQEETQYF. For the CDR3, the DNA is TGCGCCAGCAGCCAGGAAGAGACCCAGTACTTC.

The chain couples TRBV7-2 to TRBJ2-5; D perhaps matches TRBD2 (5 bases). Germline V gives CDR1 SGHTA, CDR2 FQGNSA. Trimming took off 5 bases at V and 2 bases at J, with 15 bases between the two ends. The CDR3 has 15 amino acids. The CDR3: CASSQQGGLQETQYF. As DNA, the CDR3 is TGTGCCAGCAGCCAACAAGGCGGGCTTCAAGAGACCCAGTACTTC.

This clonotype was observed many times. The V call is TRBV18, the J call TRBJ2-3, with 9 bases identical to TRBD2. V lost 3 bases and J lost 2; bases outside the gene matches: 6. The CDR3 runs 16 residues. CDR1 is KGHSH and CDR2 is LQKENI in the germline V gene. The CDR3 region is CASSPIAGVFTDTQYF. DNA of the CDR3: TGTGCCAGCTCACCCATAGCGGGAGTCTTCACAGATACGCAGTATTTT.

Many counts were recorded for this clonotype. CDR3 sequence: CASSWGTSGQETQYF. The CDR3 nucleotides read TGTGCCAGCAGCTGGGGGACTAGCGGACAAGAGACCCAGTACTTC. The chain combines TRBV5-6 with TRBJ2-5; 11 positions match TRBD2. The germline V gene encodes CDR1 SGHDT and CDR2 YYEEEE. Trimming took 3 bases from V and 2 from J; bases not matched to a gene: 3. CDR3 length equals 15 residues.

This clonotype was observed many times. The gene calls are TRBV19 and TRBJ2-1, with 9 nucleotides matching TRBD2. Looked up from germline, CDR1 is LNHDA and CDR2 is SQIVND (reference sequence). J was trimmed by 4 bases and V by 5 bases; bases with no gene match: 9. The CDR3 length is 16 residues. CDR3 protein: CASSEGGRAFYNEQFF. The DNA for the CDR3 is TGTGCCAGTAGTGAGGGCGGGAGGGCCTTTTACAATGAGCAGTTCTTC. The variable domain in full, completed from reference TRBV19 and TRBJ2-1, reads DGGITQSPKYLFRKEGQNVTLSCEQNLNHDAMYWYRQDPGQGLRLIYYSQIVNDFQKGDIAEGYSVSREKKESFPLTVTSAQKNPTAFYLCASSEGGRAFYNEQFFGPGTRLTVL.

This clonotype is labeled medium-sized. The chain combines TRBV28 with TRBJ1-1; TRBD1 is a possible D gene (5 bases). Germline CDR1 and CDR2: MDHEN and SYDVKM. This CDR3 is 16 amino acids long. V lost 5 bases, J lost 1 base, and 17 bases lay in between. CDR3 nucleotide sequence: TGTGCCAGCAGTCCCCAGGCGGGACCGAAGAACACTGAAGCTTTCTTT. Its protein is CASSPQAGPKNTEAFF.